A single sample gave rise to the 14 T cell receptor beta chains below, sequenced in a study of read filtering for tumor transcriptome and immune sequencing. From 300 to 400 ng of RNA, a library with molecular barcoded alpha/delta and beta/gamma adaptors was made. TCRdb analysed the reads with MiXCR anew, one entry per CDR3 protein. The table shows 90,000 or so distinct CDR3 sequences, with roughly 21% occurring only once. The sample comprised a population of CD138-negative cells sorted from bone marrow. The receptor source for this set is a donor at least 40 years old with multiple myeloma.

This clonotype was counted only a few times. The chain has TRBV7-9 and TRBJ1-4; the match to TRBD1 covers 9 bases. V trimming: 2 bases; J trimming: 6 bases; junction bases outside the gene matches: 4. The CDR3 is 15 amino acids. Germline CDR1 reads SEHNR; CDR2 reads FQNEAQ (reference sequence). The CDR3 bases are TGTGCCAGCAGCTTATATAGGGACAGGGATGAAAAACTGTTTTTT. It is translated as CASSLYRDRDEKLFF.

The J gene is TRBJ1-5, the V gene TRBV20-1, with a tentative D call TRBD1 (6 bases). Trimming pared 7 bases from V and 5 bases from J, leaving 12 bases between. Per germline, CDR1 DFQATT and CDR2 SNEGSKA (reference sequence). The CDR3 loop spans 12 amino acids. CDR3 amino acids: CSVRPGDQPQHF. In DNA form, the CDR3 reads TGCAGTGTCCGCCCAGGGGATCAGCCCCAGCATTTT.

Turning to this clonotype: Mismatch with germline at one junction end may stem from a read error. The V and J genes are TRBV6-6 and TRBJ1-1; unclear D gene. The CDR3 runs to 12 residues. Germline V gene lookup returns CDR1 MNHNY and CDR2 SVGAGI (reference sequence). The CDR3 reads CASNPDYTEAFF. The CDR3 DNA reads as TGTGCCAGCAATCCGGACTACACTGAAGCCTTCTTT.

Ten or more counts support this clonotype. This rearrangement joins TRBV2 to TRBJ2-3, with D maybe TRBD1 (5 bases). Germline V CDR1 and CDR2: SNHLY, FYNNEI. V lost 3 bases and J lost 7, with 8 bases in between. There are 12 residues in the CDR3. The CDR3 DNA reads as TGTGCCAGCAGTGACAGGGTATATACGCAGTATTTT. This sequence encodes CASSDRVYTQYF.

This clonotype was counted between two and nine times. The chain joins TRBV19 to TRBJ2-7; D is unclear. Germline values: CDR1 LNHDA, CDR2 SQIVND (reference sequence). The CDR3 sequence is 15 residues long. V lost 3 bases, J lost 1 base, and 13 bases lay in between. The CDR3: CASSIASVGSYEQYF. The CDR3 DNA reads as TGTGCCAGTAGTATCGCGAGCGTCGGGTCCTACGAGCAGTACTTC.

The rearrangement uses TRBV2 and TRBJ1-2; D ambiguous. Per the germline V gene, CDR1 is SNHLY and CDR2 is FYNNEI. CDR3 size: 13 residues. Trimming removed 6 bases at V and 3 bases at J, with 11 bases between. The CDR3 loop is CASSVGQDYGYTF. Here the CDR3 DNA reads TGTGCCAGCAGCGTCGGGCAGGACTATGGCTACACCTTC. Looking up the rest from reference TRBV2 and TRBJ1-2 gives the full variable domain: EPEVTQTPSHQVTQMGQEVILRCVPISNHLYFYWYRQILGQKVEFLVSFYNNEISEKSEIFDDQFSVERPDGSNFTLKIRSTKLEDSAMYFCASSVGQDYGYTFGSGTRLTVV.

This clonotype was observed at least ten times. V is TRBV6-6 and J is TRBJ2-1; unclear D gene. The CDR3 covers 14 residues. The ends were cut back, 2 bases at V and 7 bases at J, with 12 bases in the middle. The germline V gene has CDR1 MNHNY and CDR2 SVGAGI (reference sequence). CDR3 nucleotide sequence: TGTGCCAGCAGTTACCCACCGCAGACTAATGAGCAGTTCTTC. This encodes CASSYPPQTNEQFF.

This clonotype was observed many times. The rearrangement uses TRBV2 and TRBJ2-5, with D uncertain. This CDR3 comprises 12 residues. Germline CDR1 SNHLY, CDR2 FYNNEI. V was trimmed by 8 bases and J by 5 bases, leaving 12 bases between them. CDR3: CASSRVLETQYF. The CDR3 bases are TGTGCCAGCTCAAGGGTTCTCGAGACCCAGTACTTC.

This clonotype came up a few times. The CDR3 is CACGGAGDTQYF. The CDR3 DNA reads as TGTGCTTGCGGGGGGGCCGGGGACACGCAGTATTTT. This chain links TRBV30 with TRBJ2-3, with 9 bases matching TRBD2. Germline assignment: CDR1 GTSNPN and CDR2 SVGIG (reference sequence). CDR3 length: 12 residues.

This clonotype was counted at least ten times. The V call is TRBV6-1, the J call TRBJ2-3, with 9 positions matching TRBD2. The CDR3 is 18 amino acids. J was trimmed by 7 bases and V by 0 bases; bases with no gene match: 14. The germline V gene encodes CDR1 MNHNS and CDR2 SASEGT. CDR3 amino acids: CASSEAGGGAEVRNTQYF. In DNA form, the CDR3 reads TGTGCCAGCAGTGAAGCGGGCGGGGGGGCCGAGGTAAGGAATACGCAGTATTTT.

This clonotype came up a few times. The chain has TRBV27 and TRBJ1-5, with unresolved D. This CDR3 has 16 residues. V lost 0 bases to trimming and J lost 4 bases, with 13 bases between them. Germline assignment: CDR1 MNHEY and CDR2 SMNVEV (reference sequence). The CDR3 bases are TGTGCCAGCAGTTTATCGATGGCATCGGGGAATCAGCCCCAGCATTTT. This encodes CASSLSMASGNQPQHF.

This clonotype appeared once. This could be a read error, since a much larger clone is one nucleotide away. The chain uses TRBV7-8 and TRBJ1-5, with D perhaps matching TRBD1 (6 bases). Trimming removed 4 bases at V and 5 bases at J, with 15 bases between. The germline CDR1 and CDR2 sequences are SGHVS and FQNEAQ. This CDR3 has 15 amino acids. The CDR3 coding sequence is TGTGCCAGCAGCTCTTGGACAGTATCCGATCAGCCCCAGCATTTT. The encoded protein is CASSSWTVSDQPQHF.

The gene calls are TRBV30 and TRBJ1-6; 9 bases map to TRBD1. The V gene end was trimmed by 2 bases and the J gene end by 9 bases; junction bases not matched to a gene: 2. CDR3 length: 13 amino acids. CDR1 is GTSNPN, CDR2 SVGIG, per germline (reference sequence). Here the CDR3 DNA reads TGTGCCTGGAGTTCGGACAGGGGTTCACCCCTCCACTTT. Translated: CAWSSDRGSPLHF.

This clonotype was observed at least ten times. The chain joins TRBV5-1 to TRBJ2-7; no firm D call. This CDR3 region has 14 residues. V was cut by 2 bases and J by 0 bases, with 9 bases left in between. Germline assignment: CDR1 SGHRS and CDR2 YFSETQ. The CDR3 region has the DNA TGCGCCAGCAGCTTTCAACCTAGCTCCTACGAGCAGTACTTC. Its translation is CASSFQPSSYEQYF.